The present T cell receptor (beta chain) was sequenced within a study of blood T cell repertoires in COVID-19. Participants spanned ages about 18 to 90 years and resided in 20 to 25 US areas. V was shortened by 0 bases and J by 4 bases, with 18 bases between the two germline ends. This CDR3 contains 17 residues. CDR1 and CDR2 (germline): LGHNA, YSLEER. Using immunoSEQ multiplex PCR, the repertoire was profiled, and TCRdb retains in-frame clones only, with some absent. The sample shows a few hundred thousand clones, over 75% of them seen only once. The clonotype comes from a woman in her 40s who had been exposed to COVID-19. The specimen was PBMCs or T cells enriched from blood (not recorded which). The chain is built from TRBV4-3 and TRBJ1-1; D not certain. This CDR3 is CASSQDMAGNIPTEAFF. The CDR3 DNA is TGCGCCAGCAGCCAAGATATGGCAGGTAATATCCCCACTGAAGCTTTCTTT.